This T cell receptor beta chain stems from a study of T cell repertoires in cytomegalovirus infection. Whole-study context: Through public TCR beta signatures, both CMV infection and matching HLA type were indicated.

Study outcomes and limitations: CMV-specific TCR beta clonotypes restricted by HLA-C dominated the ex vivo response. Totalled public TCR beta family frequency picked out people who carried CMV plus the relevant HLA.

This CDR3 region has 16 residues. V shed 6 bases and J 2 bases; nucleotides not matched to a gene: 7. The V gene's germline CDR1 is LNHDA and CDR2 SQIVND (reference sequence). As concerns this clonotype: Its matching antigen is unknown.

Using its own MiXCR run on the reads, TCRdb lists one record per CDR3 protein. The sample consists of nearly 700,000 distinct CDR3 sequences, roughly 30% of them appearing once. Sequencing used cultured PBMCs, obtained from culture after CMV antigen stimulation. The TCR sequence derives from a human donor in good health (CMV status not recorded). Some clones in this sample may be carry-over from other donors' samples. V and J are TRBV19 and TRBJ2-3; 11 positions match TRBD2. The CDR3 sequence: CASSLLAGEVTDTQYF. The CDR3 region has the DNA TGTGCCAGTAGCCTACTAGCGGGAGAAGTCACAGATACGCAGTATTTT.